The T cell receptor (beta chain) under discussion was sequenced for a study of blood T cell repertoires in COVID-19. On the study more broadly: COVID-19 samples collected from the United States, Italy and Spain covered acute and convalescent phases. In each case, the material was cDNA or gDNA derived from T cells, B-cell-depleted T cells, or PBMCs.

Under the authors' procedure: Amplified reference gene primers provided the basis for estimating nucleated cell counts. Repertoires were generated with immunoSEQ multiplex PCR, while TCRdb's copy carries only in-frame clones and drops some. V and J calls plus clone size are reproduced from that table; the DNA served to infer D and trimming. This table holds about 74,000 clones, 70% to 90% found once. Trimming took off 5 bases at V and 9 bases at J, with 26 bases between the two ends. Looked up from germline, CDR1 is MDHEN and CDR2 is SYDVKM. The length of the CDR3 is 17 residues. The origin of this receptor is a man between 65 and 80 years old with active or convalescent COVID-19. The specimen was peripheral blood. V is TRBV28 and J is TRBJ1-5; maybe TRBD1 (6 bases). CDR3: CASSQTGGADQILPQHF. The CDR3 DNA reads TGTGCCAGCAGTCAAACGGGGGGGGCAGACCAAATCTTGCCCCAGCATTTT.